These T cell receptor beta chains were read from a single sample in a study of cytotoxic CD8 clonotypes in ibrutinib-treated CLL. The assay was immunoSEQ multiplex PCR, and TCRdb's table has in-frame clones only and misses some. The sample includes about 130,000 clones, around 80% of them seen just once. This sample comprised PBMCs, obtained after 24 months of ibrutinib treatment. The receptor source for this set is a human donor with chronic lymphocytic leukemia. The CDR3 runs from the conserved cysteine through the conserved F or W. The order of the fields is CDR3 DNA, CDR3 protein, D gene, clone size, V gene, J gene. The D gene is left open where the match is weak. Not all rows give a size; the values are once, few, many and, for expanded clones, a class.

cdr3_nt: TGCGCCAGCAGCACCGGGACTAGCGGGCATCAAGAGACCCAGTACTTC
cdr3_aa: CASSTGTSGHQETQYF
d_call: TRBD2
clone_size: NA
v_call: TRBV5-1
j_call: TRBJ2-5

cdr3_nt: TGCGCCAGCAGCCAAGTAGGGGTTCGGAGCACTGAAGCTTTCTTT
cdr3_aa: CASSQVGVRSTEAFF
d_call: NA
clone_size: NA
v_call: TRBV4-3
j_call: TRBJ1-1

cdr3_nt: TGTGCCAGCAGCTTAGCTGGGACTAGCGGACCCCACGGGGAGCTGTTTTTT
cdr3_aa: CASSLAGTSGPHGELFF
d_call: TRBD2
clone_size: NA
v_call: TRBV7-2
j_call: TRBJ2-2

cdr3_nt: TGTGCCAGCAGCGTAGGGGACAGCCTCTCCTACGAGCAGTACTTC
cdr3_aa: CASSVGDSLSYEQYF
d_call: TRBD1
clone_size: NA
v_call: TRBV9
j_call: TRBJ2-7

cdr3_nt: TGTGCCAGCAGCGTATTGAACACTGAAGCTTTCTTT
cdr3_aa: CASSVLNTEAFF
d_call: NA
clone_size: NA
v_call: TRBV9
j_call: TRBJ1-1

cdr3_nt: TGCGCCAGCAGCCCCACGTGGACAGGGGGTTCGTCTAATGAAAAACTGTTTTTT
cdr3_aa: CASSPTWTGGSSNEKLFF
d_call: TRBD1
clone_size: NA
v_call: TRBV5-1
j_call: TRBJ1-4

cdr3_nt: TGTGCCAGCAGCTCCGACAGGGCTGAAGCTTTCTTT
cdr3_aa: CASSSDRAEAFF
d_call: TRBD1
clone_size: NA
v_call: TRBV7-8
j_call: TRBJ1-1

cdr3_nt: TGTGCCAGCAGCCCAAGGACAGGGCATACCGGGGAGCTGTTTTTT
cdr3_aa: CASSPRTGHTGELFF
d_call: TRBD1
clone_size: NA
v_call: TRBV7-2
j_call: TRBJ2-2

cdr3_nt: TGCAGCGTTGTGACAGGGGGCGGCACAGATACGCAGTATTTT
cdr3_aa: CSVVTGGGTDTQYF
d_call: TRBD1
clone_size: NA
v_call: TRBV29-1
j_call: TRBJ2-3

cdr3_nt: TGTGCCAGCAGCTTAGCGGGAGGGCGGGGGGCCTACGAGCAGTACTTC
cdr3_aa: CASSLAGGRGAYEQYF
d_call: TRBD2
clone_size: NA
v_call: TRBV7-2
j_call: TRBJ2-7

cdr3_nt: TGTGCCAGCAGTGAAGGGTTAAGCACAGATACGCAGTATTTT
cdr3_aa: CASSEGLSTDTQYF
d_call: NA
clone_size: NA
v_call: TRBV6-4
j_call: TRBJ2-3

cdr3_nt: TGTGCCAGCAGTCTCGGGACAGGTAGTAAAACTGAAGCTTTCTTT
cdr3_aa: CASSLGTGSKTEAFF
d_call: TRBD1
clone_size: NA
v_call: TRBV6-6
j_call: TRBJ1-1

cdr3_nt: TGTGCCAGCAGCGTTGGGACGCAGAACACCGGGGAGCTGTTTTTT
cdr3_aa: CASSVGTQNTGELFF
d_call: NA
clone_size: NA
v_call: TRBV9
j_call: TRBJ2-2

cdr3_nt: TGTGCCAGCAGCTTAGCGGGGACTGGCACAGATACGCAGTATTTT
cdr3_aa: CASSLAGTGTDTQYF
d_call: NA
clone_size: NA
v_call: TRBV7-2
j_call: TRBJ2-3

cdr3_nt: TGTGCCAGCTCACCACCAGACAAGATATACGAGCAGTACTTC
cdr3_aa: CASSPPDKIYEQYF
d_call: NA
clone_size: NA
v_call: TRBV18
j_call: TRBJ2-7

cdr3_nt: TGTGCCAGCAGTGAGGACAGGGTAAGAGCTTTCTTT
cdr3_aa: CASSEDRVRAFF
d_call: TRBD1
clone_size: NA
v_call: TRBV2
j_call: TRBJ1-1

cdr3_nt: TGTGCCAGCATCGACACGGGCCCTTCGGGCTACGAGCAGTACTTC
cdr3_aa: CASIDTGPSGYEQYF
d_call: NA
clone_size: NA
v_call: TRBV6-5
j_call: TRBJ2-7

cdr3_nt: TGTGCCAGCAGCTTCACTGGCACAGATACGCAGTATTTT
cdr3_aa: CASSFTGTDTQYF
d_call: NA
clone_size: NA
v_call: TRBV11-3
j_call: TRBJ2-3

cdr3_nt: TGTGCCAGCAGTCCGGCGTCGGGGGTCGGGGGCACTGAAGCTTTCTTT
cdr3_aa: CASSPASGVGGTEAFF
d_call: NA
clone_size: NA
v_call: TRBV7-8
j_call: TRBJ1-1

cdr3_nt: TGCGCCAGCAGCGCAACAGGCCACTCGTTAATGAACACTGAAGCTTTCTTT
cdr3_aa: CASSATGHSLMNTEAFF
d_call: NA
clone_size: NA
v_call: TRBV4-1
j_call: TRBJ1-1

cdr3_nt: TGTGCCAGCAGCTTAGGTGGTAGCGGGGGGCCCATAGCCTACGAGCAGTACTTC
cdr3_aa: CASSLGGSGGPIAYEQYF
d_call: TRBD2
clone_size: NA
v_call: TRBV7-2
j_call: TRBJ2-7

cdr3_nt: TGTGCCAGCAGTTTATCGATGGCGGGCACTGAAGCTTTCTTT
cdr3_aa: CASSLSMAGTEAFF
d_call: NA
clone_size: NA
v_call: TRBV28
j_call: TRBJ1-1

cdr3_nt: TGTGCCAGCAGCTCCGGGACAGTTGGCTACACCTTC
cdr3_aa: CASSSGTVGYTF
d_call: TRBD1
clone_size: NA
v_call: TRBV28
j_call: TRBJ1-2

cdr3_nt: TGTGCCAGCAGGTCACCCGGCAGTGAGCAGTTCTTC
cdr3_aa: CASRSPGSEQFF
d_call: NA
clone_size: NA
v_call: TRBV7-9
j_call: TRBJ2-1

cdr3_nt: TGTGCCAGCAGCCGATGGGACAGGCCTTATGGCTACACCTTC
cdr3_aa: CASSRWDRPYGYTF
d_call: TRBD1
clone_size: NA
v_call: TRBV5-6
j_call: TRBJ1-2

cdr3_nt: TGTGCCAGCAGCATCCGGGACCAAAACATTCAGTACTTC
cdr3_aa: CASSIRDQNIQYF
d_call: NA
clone_size: NA
v_call: TRBV7-8
j_call: TRBJ2-4

cdr3_nt: TGTGCCAGCAGTGAACAGGGGGGAAGCTATGGCTACACCTTC
cdr3_aa: CASSEQGGSYGYTF
d_call: TRBD1
clone_size: NA
v_call: TRBV6-1
j_call: TRBJ1-2

cdr3_nt: TGTGCCAGTAGTATAGTGTTGGGGGGAAACACTGAAGCTTTCTTT
cdr3_aa: CASSIVLGGNTEAFF
d_call: NA
clone_size: NA
v_call: TRBV19
j_call: TRBJ1-1

cdr3_nt: TGTGCCAGCAGTGAGGGACAGAACTATGGCTACACCTTC
cdr3_aa: CASSEGQNYGYTF
d_call: TRBD1
clone_size: NA
v_call: TRBV6-1
j_call: TRBJ1-2

cdr3_nt: TGTGCCAGCAGCTTGGTAGGGGTGACTAATGAAAAACTGTTTTTT
cdr3_aa: CASSLVGVTNEKLFF
d_call: NA
clone_size: NA
v_call: TRBV5-6
j_call: TRBJ1-4

cdr3_nt: TGTGCCAGCAGTTTGCCAGCGGGACAGGGATACGAGCAGTACTTC
cdr3_aa: CASSLPAGQGYEQYF
d_call: TRBD1
clone_size: NA
v_call: TRBV28
j_call: TRBJ2-7

cdr3_nt: TGTGCCAGCAGCTTTAACCCCGCCGCTCAAGAGACCCAGTACTTC
cdr3_aa: CASSFNPAAQETQYF
d_call: NA
clone_size: NA
v_call: TRBV7-2
j_call: TRBJ2-5

cdr3_nt: TGTGCCAGCAGCCCCAGGACAGGTTTTCTTAACTATGGCTACACCTTC
cdr3_aa: CASSPRTGFLNYGYTF
d_call: TRBD1
clone_size: NA
v_call: TRBV14
j_call: TRBJ1-2

cdr3_nt: TGTGCCAGTAGTAGTTCCGGCGCGGGGGGGCTTTTGGAGCAGTTCTTC
cdr3_aa: CASSSSGAGGLLEQFF
d_call: TRBD2
clone_size: NA
v_call: TRBV19
j_call: TRBJ2-1

cdr3_nt: TGTGCCAGCAGCTTAGGGACAGGGGTTACTGAAGCTTTCTTT
cdr3_aa: CASSLGTGVTEAFF
d_call: TRBD1
clone_size: NA
v_call: TRBV7-6
j_call: TRBJ1-1

cdr3_nt: TGTGCCAGCAGCCGTGCGGGGGGCTTGGAAAAACTGTTTTTT
cdr3_aa: CASSRAGGLEKLFF
d_call: NA
clone_size: NA
v_call: TRBV7-9
j_call: TRBJ1-4

cdr3_nt: TGTGCCAGCAGCTTATGGGCCGGGGTTGGTAGCAATCAGCCCCAGCATTTT
cdr3_aa: CASSLWAGVGSNQPQHF
d_call: NA
clone_size: NA
v_call: TRBV7-2
j_call: TRBJ1-5

cdr3_nt: TGTGCCTGGACACAAACCGACTACGAGCAGTACTTC
cdr3_aa: CAWTQTDYEQYF
d_call: NA
clone_size: NA
v_call: TRBV30
j_call: TRBJ2-7

cdr3_nt: TGCAGCGTTGTCTCGGGAATATTCAGCTCTGGGGCCAACGTCCTGACTTTC
cdr3_aa: CSVVSGIFSSGANVLTF
d_call: NA
clone_size: NA
v_call: TRBV29-1
j_call: TRBJ2-6

cdr3_nt: TGTGCCAGCAGGGCCGCTAAACAGGGACTTACCTACGAGCAGTACTTC
cdr3_aa: CASRAAKQGLTYEQYF
d_call: NA
clone_size: NA
v_call: TRBV13
j_call: TRBJ2-7

cdr3_nt: TGTGCCAGCAGTTTTACTGAAGCTTTCTTT
cdr3_aa: CASSFTEAFF
d_call: NA
clone_size: NA
v_call: TRBV28
j_call: TRBJ1-1

cdr3_nt: TGCGCCAGCAGCCAGAATCGGGGGCCGAACACTGAAGCTTTCTTT
cdr3_aa: CASSQNRGPNTEAFF
d_call: NA
clone_size: NA
v_call: TRBV4-1
j_call: TRBJ1-1

cdr3_nt: TGTGCCAGCAGCTTCAGGGGGCTCGGGGTCACAGATACGCAGTATTTT
cdr3_aa: CASSFRGLGVTDTQYF
d_call: TRBD1
clone_size: NA
v_call: TRBV7-9
j_call: TRBJ2-3

cdr3_nt: TGTGCCAGCAGTTTATATGGGACCTCGAATCAGCCCCAGCATTTT
cdr3_aa: CASSLYGTSNQPQHF
d_call: NA
clone_size: NA
v_call: TRBV28
j_call: TRBJ1-5

cdr3_nt: TGTGCCAGCAGTGAAATGGCAGGGGGCGATCGTGGCTACACCTTC
cdr3_aa: CASSEMAGGDRGYTF
d_call: TRBD1
clone_size: NA
v_call: TRBV2
j_call: TRBJ1-2

cdr3_nt: TGTGCCAGCAGTCGCGGGGGGGTCTATGGCTACACCTTC
cdr3_aa: CASSRGGVYGYTF
d_call: NA
clone_size: once
v_call: TRBV6-1
j_call: TRBJ1-2

cdr3_nt: TGCGCCAGCAGCCTTGAAGATCTTACGACAAAAGAATTC
cdr3_aa: CASSLEDLTTKEF
d_call: NA
clone_size: NA
v_call: TRBV5-1
j_call: TRBJ2-4

cdr3_nt: TGTGCCTGGAGTGTATTCCAGGGGGGCACAGATACGCAGTATTTT
cdr3_aa: CAWSVFQGGTDTQYF
d_call: TRBD1
clone_size: NA
v_call: TRBV30
j_call: TRBJ2-3

cdr3_nt: TGTGCCAGCCTAAAAGGGGCGGATTTCTTATTAGCCAAAAACATTCAGTACTTC
cdr3_aa: CASLKGADFLLAKNIQYF
d_call: NA
clone_size: NA
v_call: TRBV25-1
j_call: TRBJ2-4

cdr3_nt: TGTGCCAGCAGATCCCGCTCCCCAGCTACCTATGGCTACACCTTC
cdr3_aa: CASRSRSPATYGYTF
d_call: NA
clone_size: NA
v_call: TRBV7-2
j_call: TRBJ1-2

cdr3_nt: TGTGCCATCAGTGATTCCAGTAGCAATCAGCCCCAGCATTTT
cdr3_aa: CAISDSSSNQPQHF
d_call: NA
clone_size: once
v_call: TRBV10-3
j_call: TRBJ1-5

cdr3_nt: TGTGCCAGCAGCTTAGATTCCGGGGTCCGCGGTCGCTACGAGCAGTACTTC
cdr3_aa: CASSLDSGVRGRYEQYF
d_call: NA
clone_size: NA
v_call: TRBV11-2
j_call: TRBJ2-7